This TCR beta chain originates from a study of shared clonotypes between healthy human individuals. CD45RO-negative, CCR7-selected cells formed the naive CD8 fraction, which excluded terminally differentiated effector memory CD45RA+ cells. CDR3 length: 15 residues. V lost 4 bases to trimming and J lost 3 bases; unmatched junction nucleotides: 6. The germline V gene encodes CDR1 SQVTM and CDR2 ANQGSEA. About this clone: Its antigen is currently unknown.

Overall study results and limits: Researchers found naive subsets generally carried larger estimated richness than memory subsets. Researchers sampled only blood; tissue repertoires likely differ.

The data were produced by immunoSEQ multiplex PCR, yet TCRdb's version contains in-frame clones alone and is incomplete. This table has 2 million to 2.5 million clones, about 95% appearing once. V gene TRBV29-1 combines with J gene TRBJ1-2, with 12 positions matching TRBD1. Sequencing was performed on naive CD8+ T cells sorted from blood. This clonotype was sampled from a young man in good health. The chain's CDR3 is CSVVGQGASDYGYTF. The CDR3, as DNA: TGCAGCGTTGTGGGACAGGGGGCGAGCGACTATGGCTACACCTTC.